The 10 T cell receptor beta chains reported below all come from one sample, sequenced in a study of blood T cell repertoires in COVID-19 (dated by TCRdb to the early 2020s). Receptors were amplified or captured by the immunoSEQ multiplex PCR assay. TCRdb's version of the immuneACCESS table is confined to in-frame rearrangements and falls short of the full clone set. An unresolved V gene accounts for under half of the shortfall where checked; the remainder is of unknown origin. A total of about 75,000 clones appear in this sample, 90% of them only once. The top ten hold roughly 2.5% of the sample. The sequenced sample consisted of peripheral blood. The receptors here all came from a human donor in a cohort sampled during active COVID-19.

The rearrangement links TRBV7-6 to TRBJ2-7; 7 nucleotides match TRBD2. Germline CDR1 and CDR2: SGHVS and FNYEAQ. Trimming took 1 base from V and 0 from J; bases not matched to a gene: 3. This CDR3 is 15 amino acids long. DNA of the CDR3: TGTGCCAGCAGCTTAGTGGGGGGGGTCTCCTACGAGCAGTACTTC. Its translation is CASSLVGGVSYEQYF.

This clone is labeled as medium-sized. The chain recombines TRBV7-9 with TRBJ2-1; TRBD1 agrees at 10 bases. Trimming took 5 bases from V and 6 from J; bases not matched to a gene: 4. This CDR3 region has 14 residues. The germline gives CDR1 SEHNR, CDR2 FQNEAQ (reference sequence). CDR3: CASSPGTGANEQFF. CDR3 nucleotide sequence: TGTGCCAGCAGCCCGGGGACAGGGGCCAATGAGCAGTTCTTC.

The rearrangement links TRBV5-6 to TRBJ1-2; TRBD1 agrees at 8 bases. Germline V CDR1 and CDR2: SGHDT, YYEEEE. J lost 4 bases, V lost 4 bases, and 3 bases had no gene match. The CDR3 length is 13 residues. The CDR3 spells CASSKDRVYGYTF. The CDR3 DNA follows: TGTGCCAGCAGCAAGGACAGGGTCTATGGCTACACCTTC.

The CDR3 sequence: CASSLSGILAPNYGYTF. The CDR3, as DNA: TGTGCCAGCAGTTTATCCGGGATCCTCGCCCCGAACTATGGCTACACCTTC. This chain uses TRBV28 with TRBJ1-2; no reliable D call. The germline gives CDR1 MDHEN, CDR2 SYDVKM. This CDR3 comprises 17 residues. The V end lost 1 base, the J end lost 2 bases, and 17 bases lay between the germline ends.

This clone has a single count. The CDR3 DNA follows: TGTGCCAGCTCCCTGTTGGGCGGGAGAGGTGATGAGCAGTTCTTC. This codes for CASSLLGGRGDEQFF. V usage is TRBV7-3 and J usage is TRBJ2-1, with 7 bases fitting TRBD2. Looked up from germline, CDR1 is SGHTA and CDR2 is FQGTGA. The CDR3 spans 15 residues. V dropped 8 bases and J dropped 8; count of bases not matched to a gene: 15.

This clone was observed once. The rearrangement joins TRBV7-2 to TRBJ2-1, with a weak D call TRBD2 (6 bases). The CDR3 totals 15 residues. Trimming removed 5 bases at V and 0 bases at J, with 11 bases between. Germline V lookup: CDR1 SGHTA, CDR2 FQGNSA. The CDR3 region has the DNA TGTGCCAGCAGCCAGGGACTTAGCTCCTACAATGAGCAGTTCTTC. This gives the protein CASSQGLSSYNEQFF.

The rearrangement links TRBV6-5 to TRBJ2-3, with D tentatively TRBD2 (6 bases). CDR1 and CDR2 from the germline V gene are MNHEY and SVGAGI. V lost 7 bases to trimming and J lost 3 bases, with 17 bases between them. The CDR3 totals 15 residues. DNA of the CDR3: TGTGCCAGCACCAAATACCCCGCGGGGACAGATACGCAGTATTTT. Translated, it gives CASTKYPAGTDTQYF.

This chain links TRBV18 with TRBJ1-2; 10 bases match TRBD1. The CDR3 length is 16 residues. Germline trimming cut 3 bases from V and 6 bases from J; bases unmatched to any gene: 10. Germline-derived CDR1 and CDR2 are KGHSH and LQKENI. The CDR3 loop reads CASSPPGTGVSHGYTF. In DNA form, the CDR3 reads TGTGCCAGCTCACCTCCCGGGACAGGGGTATCGCATGGCTACACCTTC.

This clone was observed once. The CDR3 is CASSLTAATNEKLFF. The CDR3 DNA follows: TGTGCCAGCAGCTTAACAGCTGCAACTAATGAAAAACTGTTTTTT. The chain employs TRBV7-9 and TRBJ1-4; D gene uncertain. CDR1 and CDR2 (germline): SEHNR, FQNEAQ (reference sequence). Trimming pared 2 bases from V and 0 bases from J, leaving 7 bases between. The CDR3 is 15 residues long.

The V gene is TRBV7-6, the J gene TRBJ1-4, with unresolved D. The CDR3 has 16 amino acids. Germline-derived CDR1 and CDR2 are SGHVS and FNYEAQ. V was trimmed by 2 bases and J by 4 bases, leaving 14 bases between them. The CDR3 bases are TGTGCCAGCAGCTTAACCCCCGCACTCGGTAATGAAAAACTGTTTTTT. It specifies CASSLTPALGNEKLFF.